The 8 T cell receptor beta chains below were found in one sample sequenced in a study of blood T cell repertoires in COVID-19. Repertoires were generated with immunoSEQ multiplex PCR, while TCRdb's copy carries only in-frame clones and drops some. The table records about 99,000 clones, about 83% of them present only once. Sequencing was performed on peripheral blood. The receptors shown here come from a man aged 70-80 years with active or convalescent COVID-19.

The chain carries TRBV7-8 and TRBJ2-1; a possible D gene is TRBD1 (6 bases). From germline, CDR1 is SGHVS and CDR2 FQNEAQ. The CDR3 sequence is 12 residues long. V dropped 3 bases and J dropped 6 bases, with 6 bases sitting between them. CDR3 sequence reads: CASSLTGNEQFF. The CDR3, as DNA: TGTGCCAGCAGCTTGACAGGCAATGAGCAGTTCTTC.

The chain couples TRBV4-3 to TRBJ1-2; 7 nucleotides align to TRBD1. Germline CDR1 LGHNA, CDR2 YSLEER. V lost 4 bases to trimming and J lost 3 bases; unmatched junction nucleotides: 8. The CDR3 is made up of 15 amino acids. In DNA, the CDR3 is TGCGCCAGCAGCCCTCGAGCAGGGGGAGACTATGGCTACACCTTC. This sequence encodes CASSPRAGGDYGYTF.

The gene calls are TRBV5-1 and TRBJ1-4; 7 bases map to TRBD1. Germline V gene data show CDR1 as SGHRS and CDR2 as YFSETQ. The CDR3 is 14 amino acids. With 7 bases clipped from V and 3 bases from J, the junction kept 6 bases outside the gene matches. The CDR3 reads CASGGGTANEKLFF. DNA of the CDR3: TGCGCCAGCGGAGGTGGGACAGCTAATGAAAAACTGTTTTTT.

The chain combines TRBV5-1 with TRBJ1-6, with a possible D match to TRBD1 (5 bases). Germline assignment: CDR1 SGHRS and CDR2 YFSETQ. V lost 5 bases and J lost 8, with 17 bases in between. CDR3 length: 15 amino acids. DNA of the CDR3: TGCGCCAGCAGTTGGGGGGGGGTCGCGGATTCACCCCTCCACTTT. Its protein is CASSWGGVADSPLHF.

In DNA, the CDR3 is TGTGCCAGCAGCCAAATTGGGCAGGGCAATCAGCCCCAGCATTTT. This gives the protein CASSQIGQGNQPQHF. V is TRBV6-6 and J is TRBJ1-5, with D uncertain. Trimming took 6 bases from V and 2 from J, leaving 14 bases between them. Per the germline V gene, CDR1 is MNHNY and CDR2 is SVGAGI (reference sequence). This CDR3 spans 15 amino acids.

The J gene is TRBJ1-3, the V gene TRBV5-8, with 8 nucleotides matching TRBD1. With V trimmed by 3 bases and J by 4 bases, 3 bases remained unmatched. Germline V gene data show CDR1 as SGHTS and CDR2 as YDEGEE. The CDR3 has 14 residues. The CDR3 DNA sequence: TGTGCCAGCAGCTGGACAGGGCGCGGAAACACCATATATTTT. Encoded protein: CASSWTGRGNTIYF. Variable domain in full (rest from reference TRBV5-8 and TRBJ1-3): EAGVTQSPTHLIKTRGQQATLRCSPISGHTSVYWYQQALGLGLQFLLWYDEGEERNRGNFPPRFSGRQFPNYSSELNVNALELEDSALYLCASSWTGRGNTIYFGEGSWLTVV.

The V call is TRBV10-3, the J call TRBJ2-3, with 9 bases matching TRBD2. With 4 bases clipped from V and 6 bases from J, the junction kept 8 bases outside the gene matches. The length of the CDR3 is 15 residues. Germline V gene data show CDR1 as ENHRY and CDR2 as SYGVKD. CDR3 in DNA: TGTGCCATCAGTGGGGTTGGCGGGGGGGAGGATACGCAGTATTTT. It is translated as CAISGVGGGEDTQYF.

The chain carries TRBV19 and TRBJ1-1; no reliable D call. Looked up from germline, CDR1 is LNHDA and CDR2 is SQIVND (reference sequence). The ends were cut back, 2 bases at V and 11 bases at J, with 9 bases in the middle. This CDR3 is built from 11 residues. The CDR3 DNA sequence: TGTGCCAGTAGTATAAGGGAGCGGGCTTTCTTT. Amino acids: CASSIRERAFF.